This TCR beta chain was recorded in a study of blood T cell repertoires in COVID-19. Study background: Collection of acute and convalescent COVID-19 samples took place in the United States, Italy and Spain. Sample material is recorded as cDNA or gDNA derived from T cells, B-cell-depleted T cells, or PBMCs.

The data were produced by immunoSEQ multiplex PCR, yet TCRdb's version contains in-frame clones alone and is incomplete. The sample shows about 200,000 clones, 89% of them seen only once. CDR3 length: 12 residues. Germline CDR1 SGDLS, CDR2 YYNGEE. V was cut by 4 bases and J by 5 bases, with 6 bases left in between. Cohort placement rested on clinical history that participants reported themselves. The chain is built from TRBV9 and TRBJ2-2; D ambiguous. This TCR was recovered from a woman between 18 and 29 years old who had recovered from COVID-19. Sequenced sample: PBMCs or T cells enriched from blood (not recorded which). The DNA for the CDR3 is TGTGCCAGCAGCCGTTTGACCGGGGAGCTGTTTTTT. Protein product: CASSRLTGELFF.